The entry below gives a single T cell receptor (beta chain) sequence along with its context. Antigen: not known. This record comes from a study of cytotoxic CD8 clonotypes in ibrutinib-treated CLL. Sequencing was designed to attain a depth spanning 1 in 200,000 to 1 in 1 million T cells. Assay used: immunoSEQ multiplex PCR; TCRdb lists only in-frame clones, some missing. The top ten clones hold 13% of a sample with approximately 200,000 clones, approximately 72% of them seen once. Frozen-stored PBMCs produced 1.5 to 2 micrograms of genomic DNA for TCR beta libraries. Study findings and constraints: Clonotypes that were public were uncommon, and they contracted or stayed stable on treatment.

This CDR3 comprises 15 residues. Sequencing used PBMCs, obtained after 24 months of ibrutinib treatment. This TCR came from a human donor with chronic lymphocytic leukemia. This chain links TRBV12-1 with TRBJ2-2; no check of the table's D call, TRBD2, against the DNA was made. TRBV12-1 is a pseudogene locus. CDR3 nucleotides: TGTGCCAGCAGCTTTCACTTACGGGGGTCTGGGGAGCTGTTTTTT. Residues: CASSFHLRGSGELFF.